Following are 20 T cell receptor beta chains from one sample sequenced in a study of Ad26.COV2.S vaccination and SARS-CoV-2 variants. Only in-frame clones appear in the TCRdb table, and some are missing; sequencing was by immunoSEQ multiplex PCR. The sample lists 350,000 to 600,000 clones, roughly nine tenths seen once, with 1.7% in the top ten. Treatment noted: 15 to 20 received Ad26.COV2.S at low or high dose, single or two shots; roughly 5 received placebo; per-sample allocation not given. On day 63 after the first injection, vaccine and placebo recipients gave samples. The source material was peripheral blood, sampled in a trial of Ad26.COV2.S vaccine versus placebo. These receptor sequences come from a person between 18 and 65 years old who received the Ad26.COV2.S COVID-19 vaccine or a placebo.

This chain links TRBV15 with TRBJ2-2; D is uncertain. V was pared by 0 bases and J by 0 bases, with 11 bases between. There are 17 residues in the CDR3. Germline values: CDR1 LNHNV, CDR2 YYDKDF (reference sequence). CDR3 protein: CATSRDSDLPNTGELFF. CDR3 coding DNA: TGTGCCACCAGCAGAGATTCCGACCTCCCGAACACCGGGGAGCTGTTTTTT.

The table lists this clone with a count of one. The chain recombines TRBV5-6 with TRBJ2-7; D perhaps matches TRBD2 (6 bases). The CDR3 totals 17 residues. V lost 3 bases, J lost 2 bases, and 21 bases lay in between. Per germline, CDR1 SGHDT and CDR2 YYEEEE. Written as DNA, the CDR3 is TGTGCCAGCAGCTATCGCTGGCGGGGCCGATATCCCTACGAGCAGTACTTC. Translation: CASSYRWRGRYPYEQYF.

CDR3 amino acids: CASSPWGQLYGYTF. DNA for the CDR3: TGTGCCAGCAGTCCGTGGGGACAGCTCTATGGCTACACCTTC. J is TRBJ1-2 and V is TRBV6-5; 7 nucleotides line up with TRBD1. The CDR3 covers 14 residues. The germline CDR1 and CDR2 sequences are MNHEY and SVGAGI. Trimming cost V 5 bases and J 4 bases; bases outside gene matches: 7.

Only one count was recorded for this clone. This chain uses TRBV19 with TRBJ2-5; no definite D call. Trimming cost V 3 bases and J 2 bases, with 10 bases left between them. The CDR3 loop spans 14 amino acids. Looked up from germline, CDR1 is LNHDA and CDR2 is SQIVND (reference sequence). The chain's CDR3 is CASSMNIIQETQYF. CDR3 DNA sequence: TGTGCCAGTAGTATGAATATTATTCAAGAGACCCAGTACTTC.

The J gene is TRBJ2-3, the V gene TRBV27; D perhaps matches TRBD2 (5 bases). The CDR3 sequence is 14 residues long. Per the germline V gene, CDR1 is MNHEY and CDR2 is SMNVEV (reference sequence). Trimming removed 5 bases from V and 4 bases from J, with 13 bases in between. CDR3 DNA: TGTGCCAGCAGTCCCAGGACTTCCCCAGATACGCAGTATTTT. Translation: CASSPRTSPDTQYF.

The chain's CDR3 is CASSLDRAQPQHF. The CDR3 bases are TGTGCCAGCAGCCTCGACAGGGCTCAGCCCCAGCATTTT. This chain uses TRBV27 with TRBJ1-5, with TRBD1 matching 7 bases. Trimming removed 6 bases from V and 6 bases from J; junction bases left unmatched: 5. Germline lookup yields CDR1 MNHEY and CDR2 SMNVEV (reference sequence). The CDR3 has 13 residues.

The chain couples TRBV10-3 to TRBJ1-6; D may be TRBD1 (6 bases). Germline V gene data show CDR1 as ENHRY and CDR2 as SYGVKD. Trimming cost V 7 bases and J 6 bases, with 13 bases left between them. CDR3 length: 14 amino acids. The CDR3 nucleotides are TGTGCCATCAACAGGGAGGGTGCTAATTCACCCCTCCACTTT. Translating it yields CAINREGANSPLHF.

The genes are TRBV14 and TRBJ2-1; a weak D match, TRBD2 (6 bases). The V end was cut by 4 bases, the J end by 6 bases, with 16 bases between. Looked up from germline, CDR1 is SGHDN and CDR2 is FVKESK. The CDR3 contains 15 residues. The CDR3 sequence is CASSPRTNGGNEQFF. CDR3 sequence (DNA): TGTGCCAGCAGCCCCCGGACAAACGGGGGCAATGAGCAGTTCTTC.

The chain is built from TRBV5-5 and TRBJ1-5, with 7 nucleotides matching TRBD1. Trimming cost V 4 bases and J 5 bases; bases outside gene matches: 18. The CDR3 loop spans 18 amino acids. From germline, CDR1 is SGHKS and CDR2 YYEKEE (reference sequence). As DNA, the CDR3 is TGTGCCAGCAGCCCAAGACAGGGATTCCCCCCATTTGATCAGCCCCAGCATTTT. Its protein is CASSPRQGFPPFDQPQHF.

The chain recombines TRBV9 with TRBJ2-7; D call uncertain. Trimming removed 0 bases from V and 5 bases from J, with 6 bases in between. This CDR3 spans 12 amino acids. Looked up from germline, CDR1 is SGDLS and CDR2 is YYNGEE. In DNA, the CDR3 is TGTGCCAGCAGCGTAGTATCCCACGAGCAGTACTTC. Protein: CASSVVSHEQYF. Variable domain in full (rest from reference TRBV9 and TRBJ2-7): DSGVTQTPKHLITATGQRVTLRCSPRSGDLSVYWYQQSLDQGLQFLIQYYNGEERAKGNILERFSAQQFPDLHSELNLSSLELGDSALYFCASSVVSHEQYFGPGTRLTVT.

The CDR3 here is CASNKGQGAFSEQYF. The CDR3 bases are TGTGCCAGTAACAAGGGACAGGGGGCTTTCTCCGAGCAGTACTTC. The chain employs TRBV19 and TRBJ2-7; 12 positions agree with TRBD1. Looked up from germline, CDR1 is LNHDA and CDR2 is SQIVND (reference sequence). This CDR3 has 15 residues. The junction had 10 bases not matched to a gene; V was cut back by 7 bases and J by 6 bases.

In nucleotides, the CDR3 is TGCAGCGTTGAACCCGGGACAGCCTACAATGAGCAGTTCTTC. Protein sequence: CSVEPGTAYNEQFF. This sequence joins TRBV29-1 and TRBJ2-1; 7 bases align to TRBD1. The CDR3 extends over 14 amino acids. CDR1 and CDR2 from the germline V gene are SQVTM and ANQGSEA. Trimming cost V 2 bases and J 2 bases; bases outside gene matches: 3.

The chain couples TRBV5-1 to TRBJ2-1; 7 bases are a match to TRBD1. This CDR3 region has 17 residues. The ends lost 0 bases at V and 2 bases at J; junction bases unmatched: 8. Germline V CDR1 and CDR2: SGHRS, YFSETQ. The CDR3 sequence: CASSLDRQGTTYNEQFF. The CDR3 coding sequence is TGCGCCAGCAGCTTGGACCGACAGGGTACCACCTACAATGAGCAGTTCTTC.

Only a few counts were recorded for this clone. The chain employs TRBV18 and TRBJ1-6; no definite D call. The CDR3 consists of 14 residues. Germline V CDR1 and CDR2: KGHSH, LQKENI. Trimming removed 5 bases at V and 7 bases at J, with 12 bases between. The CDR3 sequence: CASSSMEGNSPLHF. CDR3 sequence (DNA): TGTGCCAGCTCAAGTATGGAGGGAAATTCACCCCTCCACTTT.

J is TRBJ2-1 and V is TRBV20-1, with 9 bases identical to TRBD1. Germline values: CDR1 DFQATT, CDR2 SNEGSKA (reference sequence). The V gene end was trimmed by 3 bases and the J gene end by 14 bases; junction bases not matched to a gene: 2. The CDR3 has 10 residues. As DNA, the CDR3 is TGCAGTGCTAGGAGGACAGGGGAGTTCTTC. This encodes CSARRTGEFF.

The CDR3 sequence: CASSMRGSTEAFF. In DNA, the CDR3 is TGTGCCAGTAGCATGAGGGGTTCCACTGAAGCTTTCTTT. The V and J genes are TRBV19 and TRBJ1-1; possibly TRBD1 for D (5 bases). Germline V gene lookup returns CDR1 LNHDA and CDR2 SQIVND (reference sequence). Deletions cut 6 bases from V and 4 bases from J, with 12 bases between. This CDR3 has 13 residues.

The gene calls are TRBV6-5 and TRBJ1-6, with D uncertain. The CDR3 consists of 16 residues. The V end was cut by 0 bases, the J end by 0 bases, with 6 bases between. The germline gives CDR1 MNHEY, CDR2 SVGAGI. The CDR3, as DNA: TGTGCCAGCAGTTACTCGGGGAGCTCCTATAATTCACCCCTCCACTTT. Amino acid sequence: CASSYSGSSYNSPLHF.

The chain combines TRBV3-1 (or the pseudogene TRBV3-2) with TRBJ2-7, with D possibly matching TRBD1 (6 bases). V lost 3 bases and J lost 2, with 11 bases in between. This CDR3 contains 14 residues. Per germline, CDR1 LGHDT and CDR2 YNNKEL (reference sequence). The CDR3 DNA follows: TGTGCCAGCAGCCACCCGGGACAAACCTACGAGCAGTACTTC. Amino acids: CASSHPGQTYEQYF.

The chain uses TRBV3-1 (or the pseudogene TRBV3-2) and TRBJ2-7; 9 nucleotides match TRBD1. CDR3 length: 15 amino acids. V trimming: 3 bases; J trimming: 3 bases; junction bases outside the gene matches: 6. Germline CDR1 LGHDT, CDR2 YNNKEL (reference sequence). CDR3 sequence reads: CASSQNRGPNYEQYF. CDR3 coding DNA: TGTGCCAGCAGCCAGAACAGGGGGCCTAACTACGAGCAGTACTTC.

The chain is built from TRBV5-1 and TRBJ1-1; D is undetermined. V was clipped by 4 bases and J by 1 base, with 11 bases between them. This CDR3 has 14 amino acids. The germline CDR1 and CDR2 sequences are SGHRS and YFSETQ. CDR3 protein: CASSPGLGNTEAFF. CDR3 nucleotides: TGCGCCAGCAGCCCCGGATTAGGGAACACTGAAGCTTTCTTT.